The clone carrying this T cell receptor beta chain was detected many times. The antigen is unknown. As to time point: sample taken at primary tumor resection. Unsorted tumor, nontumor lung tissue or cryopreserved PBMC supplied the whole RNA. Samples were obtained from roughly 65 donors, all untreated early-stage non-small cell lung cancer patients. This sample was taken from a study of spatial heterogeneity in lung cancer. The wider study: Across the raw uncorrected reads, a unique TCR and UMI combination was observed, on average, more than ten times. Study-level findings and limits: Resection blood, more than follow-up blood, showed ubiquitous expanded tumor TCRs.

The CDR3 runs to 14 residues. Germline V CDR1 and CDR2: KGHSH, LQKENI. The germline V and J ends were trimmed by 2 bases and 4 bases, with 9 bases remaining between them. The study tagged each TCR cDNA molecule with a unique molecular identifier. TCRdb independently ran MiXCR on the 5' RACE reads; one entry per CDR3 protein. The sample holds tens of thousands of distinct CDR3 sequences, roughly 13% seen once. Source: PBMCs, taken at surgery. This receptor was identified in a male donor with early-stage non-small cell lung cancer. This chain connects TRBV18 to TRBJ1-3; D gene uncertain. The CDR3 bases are TGTGCCAGCTCACCATGGGAAATCGGAAACACCATATATTTT. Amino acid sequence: CASSPWEIGNTIYF.